The 2 T cell receptor beta chains listed next were all sequenced from one sample in a study of blood T cell repertoires in COVID-19. Using immunoSEQ multiplex PCR, the repertoire was profiled, and TCRdb retains in-frame clones only, with some absent. The repertoire includes some 290,000 clones, 87% of them detected once, and about 2.2% sits in the top ten. Sequenced input: peripheral blood. Receptor source: a woman in her forties or fifties who had recovered from COVID-19.

The chain uses TRBV28 and TRBJ2-1; D is possibly TRBD1 (6 bases). Deletions cut 3 bases from V and 5 bases from J, with 17 bases between. The CDR3 has 16 amino acids. Germline loops: CDR1 MDHEN, CDR2 SYDVKM. The DNA for the CDR3 is TGTGCCAGCAGTTTCCTCGGACAGTCCCAGGACAATGAGCAGTTCTTC. This gives the protein CASSFLGQSQDNEQFF.

The chain combines TRBV7-6 with TRBJ1-1; D remains unclear. V lost 5 bases to trimming and J lost 1 base, with 14 bases between them. The length of the CDR3 is 15 residues. CDR1 SGHVS and CDR2 FNYEAQ come from the germline V gene. The CDR3 nucleotides are TGTGCCAGCAGCCCAACGCCAGGCGAGAACACTGAAGCTTTCTTT. Translating it yields CASSPTPGENTEAFF.